This entry is about one T cell receptor (beta chain). The data stem from a study of cytomegalovirus exposure and HLA in healthy donors. Germline CDR1 MGHRA, CDR2 YSYEKL. J gave up 5 bases and V 1 base, and 9 bases lay outside the gene matches. The CDR3 is made up of 16 amino acids. PCR amplification relied on 60 Vbeta primers (plus 13 Jbeta primers). Libraries were prepared by immunoSEQ multiplex PCR; TCRdb keeps only in-frame clonotypes and omits some of them. The data contain over 100,000 clones, 60% to 85% of them seen just once; the ten biggest clones take up over 4.5%. The sequenced material came from PBMCs. This TCR was recovered from a woman aged 18-35 years in good health and CMV-seropositive. The chain couples TRBV4-1 to TRBJ2-7, with TRBD1 identical over 9 bases. CDR3 coding DNA: TGCGCCAGCAGCCAAGGGGGGACAGGGCCCCCCCACGAGCAGTACTTC. It specifies CASSQGGTGPPHEQYF.